The sequence of this T cell receptor (beta chain) was determined in a study of primary melanoma T cells and metastatic recurrence (dated by TCRdb to the early 2020s). At the level of the whole study: The cohort consisted of 150 to 250 primary melanomas of stage T2 to T4, each more than 1 mm thick. Whether T-cell fraction and T-cell repertoire clonality in primary melanoma tumors predicted patient outcome was tested in the study. The T-cell fraction measured by TCR beta sequencing was weighed against progression-free survival, the clinical outcome chosen for the comparison. Histopathological grading of tumor-infiltrating lymphocytes served as the comparison point for the T-cell fraction derived from sequencing. The investigation overall reported the following: Regardless of nodal disease, mitotic rate or ulceration status, a T-cell fraction above 20% appeared to be protective. Adding T-cell fraction to tumor thickness reportedly improved progression-free survival prediction more than adding any other histopathological variable. The authors presented an effective T-cell-mediated antitumor response in primary melanoma only as a suggestion and not as a demonstrated mechanism. Progression-free survival was reportedly predicted by the tumor T-cell fraction independently of thickness, ulceration, mitotic rate and age.

Note on this clone: There is no known antigen for this receptor. No qualities accompany the bases; no much larger clone lies one base away.

The method behind the library was the immunoSEQ multiplex PCR assay. High-throughput sequencing of the T-cell receptor beta chain was performed on primary melanoma tumor tissue. Per the source publication's procedure: The repertoire analyses covered TCRB CDR3 sharing between samples and the distribution of insertions and deletions. A gradient-boosted model ranked the predictive value of the T-cell fraction against histopathological variables. TCRdb re-hosts the immuneACCESS table, in-frame sequences only. Its copies lack some clones; in the studies checked, an unresolved V gene accounts for under half of them, and the cause for the rest is not known. V, J and clone size are those of that table, while D and trimming were read from the DNA. In all, the sample holds 600 to 950 clones, and less than 80% of those were seen once. The top ten clones comprise around 43% of the sample. The primary melanoma of each patient had been surgically resected and was considered potentially curable but at risk of metastatic recurrence.

From a lookup of the germline V gene (reference sequence), CDR1 and CDR2 are LNHDA and SQIVND. From the cysteine through the phenylalanine, the CDR3 covers 14 amino acids. CDR3 DNA is the only sequence kept; it has 42 bases, read in frame from the first base. Trimming costs V 1 base and J 4 bases, and their ends lie 10 bases apart. This clonotype was obtained from a human donor with melanoma. The rearrangement joined TRBV19 to TRBJ1-1, with the D gene uncertain. Sequenced: melanoma tumor tissue. The CDR3 loop reads CASSIVPGSTEAFF. The nucleotide sequence reads TGTGCCAGTAGTATAGTCCCCGGGTCCACTGAAGCTTTCTTT.